The count of the clone carrying this T cell receptor beta chain is one. Its antigen is unknown. This entry belongs to a study of lymphopenia after photon versus proton radiotherapy. Study conclusions and caveats: A bigger post-nadir fall in TCR diversity correlated inversely with survival time in deceased patients. Survival link was tested only in deceased patients; proton benefit remains a possibility. Under photons, naive T cells and diversity fell while effector/memory populations rose.

Clones were read by immunoSEQ multiplex PCR, and TCRdb kept only the in-frame ones, dropping some. In the table there are roughly 40,000 clones, about 86% of which are singletons. There are 16 residues in the CDR3. CDR1 is SEHNR and CDR2 is FQNEAQ in the germline V gene (reference sequence). V lost 3 bases, J lost 1 base, and 16 bases lay in between. The specimen comprised peripheral blood, sampled from a patient treated with proton-based radiotherapy. The clonotype comes from a woman aged 70-85 years with pancreatic cancer. Some clones in this sample may be carry-over from other donors' samples. V usage is TRBV7-9 and J usage is TRBJ2-7, with D possibly being TRBD1 or TRBD2 (5 bases each). CDR3 coding DNA: TGTGCCAGCAGCTTTGCAGGGACGGAGAATTCCTACGAGCAGTACTTC. This translates into CASSFAGTENSYEQYF.